Detailed here is one T cell receptor (beta chain). The target antigen is unknown. All patients experienced relapse after autologous stem cell transplantation, and brentuximab vedotin exposure was variable. The entry originates in a study of PD-1 blockade in classical Hodgkin lymphoma. Study observations and caveats: Diversity similar to that of newly diagnosed patients was seen at baseline in complete responders.

Libraries were prepared by immunoSEQ multiplex PCR; TCRdb keeps only in-frame clonotypes and omits some of them. Among 25,000 or so clones listed, about 65% were seen once. From germline, CDR1 is SGHKS and CDR2 YYEKEE (reference sequence). The CDR3 runs to 15 residues. V was pared by 4 bases and J by 7 bases, with 18 bases between. Sequences were derived from peripheral blood mononuclear cells (PBMCs), sampled at baseline. V gene TRBV5-5 combines with J gene TRBJ2-1, with a weak D call TRBD1 (5 bases). This receptor was identified in a human donor with classical Hodgkin lymphoma. CDR3 region: CASSPRVIYQNEQFF. The CDR3 nucleotides read TGTGCCAGCAGCCCCAGGGTTATCTACCAGAATGAGCAGTTCTTC.